This section outlines one T cell receptor beta chain sequence together with its context. Source study methods: ImmunoSEQ only sent back junction sequences with no quality scores, so filtering was done differently. The method was immunoSEQ multiplex PCR; TCRdb's version includes in-frame clones alone and lacks a portion of them. V and J calls and clone size are copied from that table; D and trimming were computed from the DNA. The table records millions of clones, approximately 92% of them present only once. The entry originates in a study of shared clonotypes between healthy human individuals. Trimming left V 0 bases short and J 6 bases short, with 6 bases between. Germline V gene data show CDR1 as MNHEY and CDR2 as SVGAGI. This CDR3 spans 12 amino acids.

The source material was naive CD4+ T cells sorted from blood. The subset here: CD45RA+ positively selected. The chain links TRBV6-5 to TRBJ2-7; D gene ambiguous. The clonotype was recovered from a man between 18 and 35 years old in good health. The CDR3 loop reads CASSYSSSEQYF. The CDR3 bases are TGTGCCAGCAGTTACTCTTCAAGCGAGCAGTACTTC.